The following is a TCR beta chain sequence with its context. Trimming pared 2 bases from V and 5 bases from J, leaving 9 bases between. Germline CDR1 SGHDN, CDR2 FVKESK. The length of the CDR3 is 13 residues. This sample is drawn from a study of CD8 T cells in Susac syndrome. RNA, at about 0.45 to 1 ug, was reverse transcribed with random hexamers. TCRdb re-called the immunoSEQ multiplex PCR reads with MiXCR, one entry per CDR3 protein. In the table there are 180,000 or so distinct CDR3 sequences, around 94% of which are singletons. Material for sequencing was CD4+ T cells from PBMCs. The genes are TRBV14 and TRBJ1-1; unclear D gene. This receptor was identified in a human donor in good health. CDR3 sequence reads: CASSQRRGTEAFF. CDR3 DNA sequence: TGTGCCAGCAGCCAAAGACGGGGAACTGAAGCTTTCTTT.